The 27 T cell receptor beta chains reported below all come from one sample, sequenced in a study of Tregs in tolerant kidney transplant recipients. Sequencing used immunoSEQ multiplex PCR; TCRdb keeps in-frame clones, though not all of them. The sample shows roughly 48,000 clones, and roughly 0.89% sits with its ten largest clones. Sequencing was performed on CD4+ T cells from blood, taken before the transplant. The receptors come from a human donor who received a combined kidney and bone marrow transplant.

Of note for this clone: The read terminates 3 residues before the CDR3 end, so the remaining end is supplied by the germline J gene. The rearrangement joins TRBV7-8 to TRBJ2-2, with 15 bases identical to TRBD2. J was trimmed by 8 bases and V by 6 bases; bases with no gene match: 13. The length of the CDR3 is 18 residues. Germline loops: CDR1 SGHVS, CDR2 FQNEAQ. The chain's CDR3 is CASSNGLAGGPAGGELFF. CDR3 bases read: TGTGCCAGCAGTAATGGACTAGCGGGAGGGCCGGCGGGTGGGGAG.

Points on this clone: The DNA ends 3 residues before the CDR3 does, and the rest of the CDR3 is filled in from the germline J gene. The chain is built from TRBV20-1 and TRBJ1-6; possible D gene TRBD1, 6 bases. Looked up from germline, CDR1 is DFQATT and CDR2 is SNEGSKA (reference sequence). V dropped 0 bases and J dropped 6 bases, with 12 bases sitting between them. The CDR3 extends over 15 amino acids. The CDR3 region is CSARDPQGLNSPLHF. Partial CDR3 DNA: TGCAGTGCTAGAGATCCCCAGGGGCTTAATTCACCC.

About this clone itself: The CDR3 end falls 3 residues outside the read, so it is completed with the germline J gene. The chain has TRBV20-1 and TRBJ2-5; 11 bases are a match to TRBD2. After removal of 4 bases from V and 2 bases from J, the junction contained 12 bases not matched to a gene. The CDR3 covers 17 residues. Germline CDR1 reads DFQATT; CDR2 reads SNEGSKA (reference sequence). CDR3 DNA, as far as it was read: TGCAGTGCTACCCCGCTCTTGGGACTAGCGGAACAAGAGACC. Residues: CSATPLLGLAEQET. The full CDR3 protein reads CSATPLLGLAEQETQYF.

Note on this clone: The read terminates 3 residues ahead of where the CDR3 ends, so the germline J gene completes it. The chain carries TRBV5-4 and TRBJ2-5; maybe TRBD1 (6 bases). Looked up from germline, CDR1 is SGHNT and CDR2 is YYREEE (reference sequence). Trimming shortened V by 2 bases and J by 2 bases, and 7 bases separated the two germline ends. The CDR3 runs to 13 residues. Partial CDR3 DNA: TGTGCCAGCAGCTTCAGGGGACAAGAGACC. Its translation is CASSFRGQET. The CDR3 as a whole reads CASSFRGQETQYF.

The sequenced part of the CDR3 DNA is TGTGCCTGGAGTGACAGGGTTACG. Its translation: CAWSDRVT. The CDR3 in its entirety is CAWSDRVTQYF. This chain joins TRBV30 and TRBJ2-3, with a tentative D call TRBD1 (6 bases). The read halts 3 residues ahead of the CDR3 end, with the missing end drawn from the germline J gene. The CDR3 extends over 11 amino acids. Germline V CDR1 and CDR2: GTSNPN, SVGIG (reference sequence). With 1 base removed from V and 8 bases from J, the gap between germline ends came to 7 bases. The variable domain in full, with the rest retrieved from reference TRBV30 and TRBJ2-3, is SQTIHQWPATLVQPVGSPLSLECTVEGTSNPNLYWYRQAAGRGLQLLFYSVGIGQISSEVPQNLSASRPQDRQFILSSKKLLLSDSGFYLCAWSDRVTQYFGPGTRLTVL.

On this clone itself: Read sequence stops 3 residues before the CDR3 end, and the germline J gene provides the missing end. The V and J genes are TRBV5-1 and TRBJ2-6; TRBD1 matches 11 bases. CDR1 and CDR2 (germline): SGHRS, YFSETQ. The CDR3 consists of 19 residues. With V trimmed by 4 bases and J by 2 bases, 11 bases remained unmatched. CDR3 loop: CASSENTGTGGAGANVLTF. The sequenced part of the CDR3 DNA is TGCGCCAGCAGCGAAAACACCGGGACAGGGGGAGCTGGGGCCAACGTC.

Concerning this clone itself: The read stops 3 residues short of the end of the CDR3; the missing end is completed from the germline J gene. The chain recombines TRBV7-2 with TRBJ2-1; no clear D gene. Germline V lookup: CDR1 SGHTA, CDR2 FQGNSA. The V gene lost 3 bases and the J gene lost 9 bases, with 12 bases spanning the gap. CDR3 length: 13 residues. This chain's CDR3 is CASSFDRSTEQFF. The sequenced part of the CDR3 DNA is TGTGCCAGCAGCTTCGACCGTAGCACTGAG.

On this clone itself: Coverage ceases 3 residues before the CDR3 finishes, and the germline J gene fills in the end. The chain uses TRBV20-1 and TRBJ2-6; the D is unclear. Between the trimmed V and J ends, which lost 8 bases and 0 bases, there was a span of 14 bases. The CDR3 extends over 15 amino acids. Germline CDR1 reads DFQATT; CDR2 reads SNEGSKA (reference sequence). The DNA read from the CDR3 is TGCAGTACCCTAAACCCCCTCTCTGGGGCCAACGTC. Its translation is CSTLNPLSGANV. The complete CDR3 reads CSTLNPLSGANVLTF.

To note about this clone: The CDR3 is cut off 3 residues early in the read; its end comes from the germline J gene. This chain joins TRBV30 and TRBJ1-6, with 8 bases that match TRBD1. After removal of 3 bases from V and 8 bases from J, the junction contained 6 bases not matched to a gene. Germline V gene lookup returns CDR1 GTSNPN and CDR2 SVGIG (reference sequence). There are 14 residues in the CDR3. CDR3 bases read: TGTGCCTGGAGCCAGGGGGCGGCAGATTCACCC. Amino acids: CAWSQGAADSP. The full-length CDR3 reads as CAWSQGAADSPLHF.

A note on this clone: With the read ending 3 residues before the CDR3 end, the germline J gene is used to fill in that end. The rearrangement joins TRBV5-1 to TRBJ2-1; possibly TRBD2 for D (5 bases). Germline V lookup: CDR1 SGHRS, CDR2 YFSETQ. Trimming removed 2 bases from V and 7 bases from J, with 16 bases in between. The CDR3 length is 15 residues. The CDR3 reads CASSFSSGVRNEQFF. CDR3 bases read: TGCGCCAGCAGCTTTTCCTCCGGGGTTAGAAATGAG.

Concerning this clone itself: Read coverage stops 3 residues before the CDR3 terminus; the germline J gene supplies the remainder. The V call is TRBV2, the J call TRBJ2-7; TRBD1 might be the D (5 bases). The CDR3 loop spans 12 amino acids. V was cut by 7 bases and J by 6 bases, with 13 bases left in between. CDR1 and CDR2 (germline): SNHLY, FYNNEI. The covered CDR3 bases are TGTGCCAGCATTGGGGCTCAAACCGAG. Protein sequence: CASIGAQTE. The complete CDR3 reads CASIGAQTEQYF.

Concerning this clone: The read ends 3 residues early relative to the CDR3; the germline J gene fills the gap. This rearrangement joins TRBV5-1 to TRBJ2-5; 7 bases fit TRBD1. The CDR3 consists of 15 residues. Losses at the gene ends were 3 bases for V and 3 bases for J; bases not matched to a gene: 8. The germline V gene encodes CDR1 SGHRS and CDR2 YFSETQ. The CDR3 is CASSYLRQGKETQYF. CDR3 bases read: TGCGCCAGCAGCTACTTACGACAGGGAAAAGAGACC.

Concerning this clone: The read stops 3 residues short of the end of the CDR3; the missing end is completed from the germline J gene. The sample holds other DNA sequences that translate to the same CDR3. The gene calls are TRBV18 and TRBJ1-6; a weak D match, TRBD1 (6 bases). The CDR3 is 14 amino acids. Germline CDR1 reads KGHSH; CDR2 reads LQKENI. The V end lost 2 bases, the J end lost 5 bases, and 7 bases lay between the germline ends. CDR3 bases read: TGTGCCAGCTCACCAACAGGGAATAATTCACCC. Protein: CASSPTGNNSP. The full CDR3 is CASSPTGNNSPLHF.

Comments on this clone: Read coverage stops 3 residues before the CDR3 terminus; the germline J gene supplies the remainder. V and J are TRBV19 and TRBJ2-5; 9 bases map to TRBD1. The CDR3 is 15 residues long. The V and J ends lost 5 bases and 5 bases, in that order; junction bases with no gene match: 9. From germline, CDR1 is LNHDA and CDR2 SQIVND (reference sequence). The CDR3 bases that were read are TGTGCCAGTAGTCCCCGGGACAGGGTGTGGGAGACC. It is translated as CASSPRDRVWET. The entire CDR3 is CASSPRDRVWETQYF.

With regard to this clone: The read ends 3 residues shy of where the CDR3 ends; the end is completed using the germline J gene. This chain uses TRBV5-1 with TRBJ2-7; no firm D call. CDR3 length: 12 amino acids. CDR1 SGHRS and CDR2 YFSETQ come from the germline V gene. Trimming removed 1 base at V and 3 bases at J, with 5 bases between. CDR3 amino acids: CASSLPGYEQYF. The sequenced CDR3 bases are TGCGCCAGCAGCTTGCCGGGCTACGAG.

Comments on this clone: The sequence runs out 3 residues before the end of the CDR3; the remainder is reconstructed from the germline J gene. This chain uses TRBV2 with TRBJ1-4; TRBD1 matches at 10 bases. The CDR3 runs to 15 residues. After removal of 6 bases from V and 8 bases from J, the junction contained 9 bases not matched to a gene. Germline CDR1 and CDR2: SNHLY and FYNNEI. The CDR3 sequence: CASRPDRGLGEKLFF. The part of the CDR3 DNA that was read is TGTGCCAGCAGACCCGACAGGGGGCTCGGGGAAAAA.

Remarks on this clone: The sequenced fragment ends 3 residues before the CDR3 boundary, so the rest is inferred from the germline J gene. The genes are TRBV19 and TRBJ2-1, with 10 bases identical to TRBD2. The ends lost 5 bases at V and 1 base at J; junction bases unmatched: 14. CDR1 and CDR2 from the germline V gene are LNHDA and SQIVND (reference sequence). The CDR3 covers 19 residues. The CDR3 loop reads CASSYQGLAGGGSYNEQFF. The CDR3 DNA, read in part, is TGTGCCAGTAGTTACCAAGGGTTAGCGGGAGGAGGGTCCTACAATGAG.

The CDR3 sequence: CASSYKGLANYEQYF. CDR3 DNA, as far as it was read: TGTGCCAGCAGTTACAAGGGTCTAGCCAACTACGAG. V and J are TRBV6-2 or TRBV6-3 and TRBJ2-7; TRBD2 might be the D (5 bases). The sequence runs out 3 residues before the end of the CDR3; the remainder is reconstructed from the germline J gene. The germline V gene encodes CDR1 MNHEY and CDR2 SVGEGT. The V and J ends lost 2 bases and 3 bases respectively, with 14 bases between them. The CDR3 loop spans 15 amino acids.

As to this clone: The read is 3 residues too short to cover the CDR3 end, so that end is filled in from the germline J gene. The rearrangement joins TRBV20-1 to TRBJ2-2, with D maybe TRBD2 (5 bases). The CDR3 covers 14 residues. Trimming shortened V by 4 bases and J by 5 bases, and 14 bases separated the two germline ends. Germline-derived CDR1 and CDR2 are DFQATT and SNEGSKA (reference sequence). The CDR3 protein is CSAKGSSGTGELFF. The sequenced CDR3 bases are TGCAGTGCTAAAGGGTCCTCGGGGACCGGGGAG.

A word on this clone: The missing CDR3 end, 3 residues past where the read stops, is filled in from the germline J gene. The chain uses TRBV5-1 and TRBJ1-6; tentative D call: TRBD1 (5 bases). Trimming took 4 bases from V and 9 from J, leaving 11 bases between them. The CDR3 sequence is 13 residues long. Germline loops: CDR1 SGHRS, CDR2 YFSETQ. The CDR3 region is CASSRGEGSPLHF. The CDR3 DNA, read in part, is TGCGCCAGCAGCAGAGGGGAGGGTTCACCC. Variable domain in full (rest from reference TRBV5-1 and TRBJ1-6): KAGVTQTPRYLIKTRGQQVTLSCSPISGHRSVSWYQQTPGQGLQFLFEYFSETQRNKGNFPGRFSGRQFSNSRSEMNVSTLELGDSALYLCASSRGEGSPLHFGNGTRLTVT.

As concerns this clone: The read stops 3 residues short of the end of the CDR3; the missing end is completed from the germline J gene. The V and J genes are TRBV2 and TRBJ2-3; D is perhaps TRBD2 (5 bases). V was clipped by 8 bases and J by 6 bases, with 15 bases between them. The CDR3 runs to 13 residues. Germline assignment: CDR1 SNHLY and CDR2 FYNNEI. The CDR3 here is CASEKRTGDTQYF. Incomplete CDR3 DNA: TGTGCCAGCGAGAAGCGGACTGGGGATACG.

Regarding this clone: The read finishes 3 residues shy of the CDR3 end, and the germline J gene is used to complete it. This sequence joins TRBV2 and TRBJ2-7, with 9 bases identical to TRBD1. Germline V gene data show CDR1 as SNHLY and CDR2 as FYNNEI. The V segment lost 5 bases and the J segment 2 bases; nucleotides outside the gene matches: 4. The CDR3 runs 14 residues. The CDR3 spells CASSSQGATYEQYF. The CDR3 DNA, read in part, is TGTGCCAGCAGTTCACAGGGGGCTACCTACGAG.

For this clone: The CDR3 is cut off 3 residues early in the read; its end comes from the germline J gene. The chain employs TRBV18 and TRBJ2-3; TRBD1 or TRBD2 may be the D gene (5 bases each). This CDR3 has 14 residues. V lost 1 base, J lost 3 bases, and 8 bases lay in between. Germline V gene lookup returns CDR1 KGHSH and CDR2 LQKENI. Partial CDR3 DNA: TGTGCCAGCTCACCACTAGAGGGGACAGATACG. Residues: CASSPLEGTDT. The whole CDR3 protein is CASSPLEGTDTQYF.

Comments on this clone: The missing CDR3 end, 3 residues past where the read stops, is filled in from the germline J gene. Other nucleotide sequences from this sample produce the same CDR3. The chain combines TRBV7-2 with TRBJ2-7; 9 bases are a match to TRBD2. Germline CDR1 reads SGHTA; CDR2 reads FQGNSA. V lost 2 bases to trimming and J lost 3 bases; unmatched junction nucleotides: 2. There are 14 residues in the CDR3. CDR3 in amino acids: CASSLSSGSYEQYF. The CDR3 bases that were read are TGTGCCAGCAGCTTAAGTAGCGGGAGCTACGAG.

A word on this clone: Read coverage stops 3 residues before the CDR3 terminus; the germline J gene supplies the remainder. The rearrangement joins TRBV30 to TRBJ2-3; possibly TRBD2 for D (6 bases). Between the trimmed V and J ends, which lost 5 bases and 2 bases, there was a span of 14 bases. CDR3 length: 14 residues. CDR1 GTSNPN and CDR2 SVGIG come from the germline V gene (reference sequence). The part of the CDR3 DNA that was read is TGTGCCTGGGGCCGAGGAGGGGTCACAGATACG. It is translated as CAWGRGGVTDT. The CDR3 reads in full as CAWGRGGVTDTQYF.

Details on this clone: The CDR3 extends 3 residues past the end of the read, so its final part is completed from the germline J gene. The chain couples TRBV3-1 (or the pseudogene TRBV3-2) to TRBJ2-1; TRBD2 matches 9 bases. This CDR3 comprises 17 residues. Germline V CDR1 and CDR2: LGHDT, YNNKEL (reference sequence). V shed 4 bases, J shed 0 bases, and the junction held 7 bases outside the gene matches. The CDR3 sequence: CASSPRSGRLSYNEQFF. CDR3 bases read: TGTGCCAGCAGCCCCCGGAGCGGGAGGCTCTCCTACAATGAG.

A word on this clone: The CDR3 is cut off 3 residues early in the read; its end comes from the germline J gene. This chain connects TRBV7-2 to TRBJ2-5; D possibly corresponds to TRBD1 (6 bases). The V and J ends lost 1 base and 5 bases respectively, with 8 bases between them. The CDR3 sequence is 13 residues long. Germline CDR1 is SGHTA and CDR2 is FQGNSA. This CDR3 reads CASSLVQGETQYF. CDR3 DNA, as far as it was read: TGTGCCAGCAGCTTAGTGCAGGGGGAGACC.